This T cell receptor beta chain was observed in a study of cytomegalovirus exposure and HLA in healthy donors. On this clone: Its antigen is not known.

V was pared by 1 base and J by 2 bases, with 3 bases of the junction left unmatched. The germline CDR1 and CDR2 sequences are SGHVS and FNYEAQ. This CDR3 is 15 amino acids long. The PCR made use of 60 Vbeta and 13 Jbeta primers. Using immunoSEQ multiplex PCR, the repertoire was profiled, and TCRdb retains in-frame clones only, with some absent. The sample records 60,000 or so clones, 85% being singletons. Study-wide points: Some TCR beta chains (164 of them) were listed as cytomegalovirus-associated. What TCR beta sequences reportedly achieved was accurate prediction of HLA-A and HLA-B alleles in most subjects. A few CMV-associated chains were confirmed in vitro to be specific for CMV antigens. The likely origin of a cluster of highly shared sequence variants was a sequencing artifact.

The rearrangement joins TRBV7-6 to TRBJ2-7; 9 nucleotides match TRBD1. The sequence was collected from a female donor in good health and CMV-seronegative. The sequencing input was PBMCs. CDR3 residues: CASSLEGDRAYEQYF. CDR3 sequence (DNA): TGTGCCAGCAGCTTAGAGGGGGACAGGGCCTACGAGCAGTACTTC.